This T cell receptor beta chain was profiled in a study of memory CD8 T cells in hepatitis C reinfection. Study-wide background: Reinfection meant HCV RNA positivity after two negatives ≥60 days apart.

This CDR3 region has 16 residues. The germline V gene has CDR1 LNHNV and CDR2 YYDKDF (reference sequence). The data were produced by immunoSEQ multiplex PCR, yet TCRdb's version contains in-frame clones alone and is incomplete. In the table there are tens of thousands of clones, around 92% of which are singletons. Sample time point: pre-reinfection, 55 to 20 weeks before reinfection detection. TCR sequencing was done directly ex vivo on sorted cells, without expansion in vitro. This chain links TRBV15 with TRBJ2-5; 10 bases match TRBD2. The DNA matches TRBJ2-7 better at its end, which makes the J call doubtful. The specimen was naive CD8+ T cells sorted from blood. The source is a man aged 18 to 30 with hepatitis C virus infection. CDR3 sequence reads: CATSEIVAGGAYEQYF. DNA for the CDR3: TGTGCCACCAGCGAAATCGTAGCGGGAGGCGCCTACGAGCAGTACTTC.